This T cell receptor (beta chain) came from a study of blood T cell repertoires in COVID-19. Some clones are missing from TCRdb's copy, which holds only in-frame ones; the method was immunoSEQ multiplex PCR. The table records a few hundred thousand clones, about 85% of them present only once. Cohort allocation depended upon clinical history that participants reported. The CDR3 extends over 14 amino acids. Germline V lookup: CDR1 SGDLS, CDR2 YYNGEE. V was trimmed by 0 bases and J by 1 base, leaving 7 bases between them. This receptor was identified in a woman aged 45-65 years who had been exposed to COVID-19. The V gene is TRBV9, the J gene TRBJ1-2; D gene ambiguous. The sample comprised PBMCs or T cells enriched from blood (not recorded which). The CDR3 reads CASSVVSGNYGYTF. The CDR3, as DNA: TGTGCCAGCAGCGTAGTCTCCGGTAACTATGGCTACACCTTC.